These 25 T cell receptor beta chains originate from one sample sequenced in a study of blood T cell repertoires in COVID-19. Some clones are missing from TCRdb's copy, which holds only in-frame ones; the method was immunoSEQ multiplex PCR. The repertoire holds 270,000 or so clones, over 75% seen once, with about an eighth in the top ten. The material sequenced was peripheral blood. The receptors stem from a human donor in a cohort sampled during active COVID-19.

CDR3 loop: CASSESYGQPQHF. In nucleotides, the CDR3 is TGTGCCAGCAGTGAAAGCTATGGTCAGCCCCAGCATTTT. The chain joins TRBV6-1 to TRBJ1-5, with D uncertain. This CDR3 is built from 13 residues. Germline V gene data show CDR1 as MNHNS and CDR2 as SASEGT. V lost 2 bases to trimming and J lost 6 bases, with 8 bases between them.

This clone came up once. CDR3 in amino acids: CASRQTGLSNQPQHF. DNA for the CDR3: TGTGCCAGCAGACAAACAGGGTTAAGCAATCAGCCCCAGCATTTT. The rearrangement uses TRBV2 and TRBJ1-5; D may be TRBD1 (6 bases). The germline V gene encodes CDR1 SNHLY and CDR2 FYNNEI. V was trimmed by 6 bases and J by 1 base, leaving 13 bases between them. This CDR3 is 15 amino acids long.

The V and J genes are TRBV3-1 (or the pseudogene TRBV3-2) and TRBJ2-3; 12 bases align to TRBD2. The CDR3 length is 15 residues. V gave up 5 bases and J gave up 6 bases; unmatched junction bases: 6. Germline CDR1 and CDR2: LGHDT and YNNKEL (reference sequence). CDR3 in DNA: TGTGCCAGCAGCTCGACTAGCGGGAGTAGGGATACGCAGTATTTT. This gives the protein CASSSTSGSRDTQYF.

This clone was recorded only once. The rearrangement uses TRBV9 and TRBJ2-1; D may be TRBD2 (6 bases). The V and J ends lost 2 bases and 2 bases respectively, with 11 bases between them. The CDR3 runs to 15 residues. Germline V CDR1 and CDR2: SGDLS, YYNGEE. CDR3 sequence: CASSVYSGAYNEQFF. The CDR3 DNA is TGTGCCAGCAGCGTTTATAGCGGAGCCTACAATGAGCAGTTCTTC.

The gene calls are TRBV15 and TRBJ1-2; no clear D gene. The ends were cut back, 0 bases at V and 8 bases at J, with 22 bases in the middle. From germline, CDR1 is LNHNV and CDR2 YYDKDF (reference sequence). The CDR3 sequence is 17 residues long. CDR3 amino acids: CATSRDLNIGQRRGYTF. CDR3 nucleotides: TGTGCCACCAGCAGAGATCTTAATATAGGCCAAAGGCGGGGCTACACCTTC.

V usage is TRBV6-5 and J usage is TRBJ1-6; 8 nucleotides line up with TRBD1. The CDR3 is made up of 15 amino acids. The ends lost 0 bases at V and 7 bases at J; junction bases unmatched: 2. Germline CDR1 is MNHEY and CDR2 is SVGAGI. This CDR3 is CASSYSDRANSPLHF. The CDR3 DNA follows: TGTGCCAGCAGTTACTCGGACAGGGCCAATTCACCCCTCCACTTT.

CDR3 in amino acids: CASSVAVVHPYNVLTF. The CDR3 DNA reads TGTGCCAGCAGTGTCGCGGTAGTTCACCCCTATAACGTCCTGACTTTC. J is TRBJ2-6 and V is TRBV6-1; D is unclear. This CDR3 is built from 16 residues. Deletions cut 4 bases from V and 10 bases from J, with 20 bases between. The germline gives CDR1 MNHNS, CDR2 SASEGT.

CDR3 residues: CASSIDRGRDQPQHF. DNA of the CDR3: TGTGCCAGTAGTATAGATAGGGGGCGCGATCAGCCCCAGCATTTT. The gene calls are TRBV19 and TRBJ1-5; 7 positions agree with TRBD1. Per the germline V gene, CDR1 is LNHDA and CDR2 is SQIVND (reference sequence). This CDR3 spans 15 amino acids. The V and J ends lost 0 bases and 5 bases, in that order; junction bases with no gene match: 4.

This clone was seen only once. The chain carries TRBV5-1 and TRBJ2-5, with 7 bases that match TRBD2. Germline CDR1 is SGHRS and CDR2 is YFSETQ. The CDR3 is 14 amino acids. Trimming cost V 5 bases and J 1 base; bases outside gene matches: 5. The CDR3 spells CASSKAGPQETQYF. The CDR3 nucleotides are TGCGCCAGCAGTAAAGCGGGGCCCCAAGAGACCCAGTACTTC.

The V and J genes are TRBV5-1 and TRBJ1-1, with D perhaps TRBD1 (6 bases). V gave up 2 bases and J gave up 1 base, with 12 bases separating them. Looked up from germline, CDR1 is SGHRS and CDR2 is YFSETQ. The CDR3 is 15 residues long. CDR3 bases: TGCGCCAGCAGCTTAGGTACACAGGGGAACACTGAAGCTTTCTTT. This encodes CASSLGTQGNTEAFF.

This chain joins TRBV4-2 and TRBJ1-2; 9 nucleotides match TRBD1. CDR3 length: 14 residues. V was clipped by 2 bases and J by 7 bases; unmatched bases: 5. The germline V gene encodes CDR1 LGHNA and CDR2 YNFKEQ. This CDR3 is CASSQTDRGGGYTF. CDR3 coding DNA: TGTGCCAGCAGCCAAACGGACAGGGGAGGTGGCTACACCTTC.

This clone was seen only once. The V call is TRBV7-2, the J call TRBJ2-2; unclear D gene. The ends were cut back, 6 bases at V and 7 bases at J, with 18 bases in the middle. This CDR3 is built from 15 residues. Germline CDR1 and CDR2: SGHTA and FQGNSA. CDR3 loop: CASSPYVGFSGELFF. DNA for the CDR3: TGTGCCAGCAGTCCTTACGTCGGGTTTAGCGGGGAGCTGTTTTTT.

The chain joins TRBV19 to TRBJ2-3; the match to TRBD2 covers 12 bases. J lost 7 bases, V lost 4 bases, and 6 bases had no gene match. CDR1 LNHDA and CDR2 SQIVND come from the germline V gene (reference sequence). CDR3 size: 15 residues. Here the CDR3 reads CASSRLAGETNTQYF. In DNA, the CDR3 is TGTGCCAGTAGTAGACTAGCGGGAGAAACAAATACGCAGTATTTT.

This clone was observed a single time. The J gene is TRBJ1-1, the V gene TRBV19; 7 nucleotides align to TRBD1. With 5 bases clipped from V and 5 bases from J, the junction kept 8 bases outside the gene matches. CDR3 length: 14 amino acids. Germline loops: CDR1 LNHDA, CDR2 SQIVND (reference sequence). This CDR3 is CASSPRQGRTEAFF. In nucleotides, the CDR3 is TGTGCCAGTAGTCCCCGACAGGGTCGTACTGAAGCTTTCTTT.

The CDR3 spells CASSLTGFTSDSPLHF. In nucleotides, the CDR3 is TGTGCCAGCAGTTTAACAGGGTTCACCTCTGATTCACCCCTCCACTTT. This chain uses TRBV6-5 with TRBJ1-6; TRBD1 is a possible D gene (6 bases). The germline V gene encodes CDR1 MNHEY and CDR2 SVGAGI. V was pared by 4 bases and J by 8 bases, with 18 bases between. The CDR3 contains 16 residues.

The chain employs TRBV20-1 and TRBJ1-1, with D tentatively TRBD1 (5 bases). CDR3 size: 14 residues. Germline V gene data show CDR1 as DFQATT and CDR2 as SNEGSKA (reference sequence). Deletions cut 3 bases from V and 0 bases from J, with 11 bases between. The CDR3 sequence is CSASYGAMNTEAFF. In DNA form, the CDR3 reads TGCAGTGCTAGTTATGGGGCCATGAACACTGAAGCTTTCTTT.

The chain employs TRBV11-2 and TRBJ1-1, with TRBD1 as a possible D gene (5 bases). This CDR3 is 15 amino acids long. CDR1 and CDR2 (germline): SGHAT, FQNNGV. The V end was cut by 6 bases, the J end by 5 bases, with 19 bases between. The CDR3 coding sequence is TGTGCCAGCAGTTCACAAAGGGGAGGTTTGACTGAAGCTTTCTTT. Residues: CASSSQRGGLTEAFF.

This chain links TRBV11-2 with TRBJ2-3; perhaps TRBD2 as D (6 bases). V was cut by 6 bases and J by 2 bases, with 9 bases left in between. Per germline, CDR1 SGHAT and CDR2 FQNNGV. This CDR3 contains 13 residues. CDR3 sequence (DNA): TGTGCCAGCAGTGGGGGGATCACAGATACGCAGTATTTT. Translation gives CASSGGITDTQYF.

The chain combines TRBV7-2 with TRBJ2-1; perhaps TRBD2 as D (5 bases). This CDR3 is built from 15 residues. CDR1 SGHTA and CDR2 FQGNSA come from the germline V gene. The V end lost 1 base, the J end lost 8 bases, and 15 bases lay between the germline ends. Here the CDR3 DNA reads TGTGCCAGCAGCTTAGTTAGCGCGTCACGGGATGAGCAGTTCTTC. Protein: CASSLVSASRDEQFF.

The V gene is TRBV23-1, the J gene TRBJ2-1; a weak D match, TRBD1 (6 bases). Being an ORF, TRBV23-1 has a function that is uncertain. The V end lost 7 bases, the J end lost 6 bases, and 34 bases lay between the germline ends. There are 20 residues in the CDR3. The CDR3 reads CASTSGQTRPNDRPGNEQFF. The CDR3 nucleotides read TGCGCCAGCACTTCCGGACAGACCCGCCCCAACGATAGACCGGGCAATGAGCAGTTCTTC.

The chain couples TRBV2 to TRBJ2-1; 8 nucleotides align to TRBD1. From germline, CDR1 is SNHLY and CDR2 FYNNEI. Germline trimming cut 5 bases from V and 6 bases from J; bases unmatched to any gene: 9. This CDR3 has 15 residues. The CDR3 sequence is CASSFQDRDFNEQFF. For the CDR3, the DNA is TGTGCCAGCAGTTTCCAGGACAGGGATTTCAATGAGCAGTTCTTC.

The chain recombines TRBV28 with TRBJ2-2, with D perhaps matching TRBD1 (6 bases). In germline, CDR1 is MDHEN, CDR2 SYDVKM. This CDR3 has 15 amino acids. V lost 3 bases, J lost 6 bases, and 14 bases lay in between. CDR3 loop: CASSFGQGRSGELFF. The CDR3, as DNA: TGTGCCAGCAGTTTCGGGCAGGGGAGATCCGGGGAGCTGTTTTTT.

This sequence joins TRBV28 and TRBJ2-7; a weak D match, TRBD1 (7 bases). The CDR3 is 13 amino acids. CDR1 is MDHEN and CDR2 is SYDVKM in the germline V gene. V was cut by 10 bases and J by 1 base, with 14 bases left in between. The CDR3 DNA sequence: TGTGCCACCCTGTCAGGGGGGTCCTACGAGCAGTACTTC. Amino acids: CATLSGGSYEQYF.

The rearrangement links TRBV19 to TRBJ2-3, with no clear D. The V gene's germline CDR1 is LNHDA and CDR2 SQIVND (reference sequence). The CDR3 length is 14 residues. Trimming shortened V by 4 bases and J by 0 bases, and 8 bases separated the two germline ends. The CDR3 DNA sequence: TGTGCCAGTAGTACCGACTCGAGCACAGATACGCAGTATTTT. Amino acid sequence: CASSTDSSTDTQYF.

The chain combines TRBV7-9 with TRBJ2-5; 8 positions match TRBD1. Per the germline V gene, CDR1 is SEHNR and CDR2 is FQNEAQ (reference sequence). The CDR3 is 15 residues long. Germline trimming cut 5 bases from V and 5 bases from J; bases unmatched to any gene: 10. The CDR3 region has the DNA TGTGCCAGCAGCCGCCGGACAGGGCTTGAGGAGACCCAGTACTTC. Amino acid sequence: CASSRRTGLEETQYF.